This T cell receptor (beta chain) was captured by sequencing in a study of cytomegalovirus exposure and HLA in healthy donors. Study overall: Early released data had about 80 million unique TCRs, all coming from HLA-typed donors.

Study-wide results and caveats: By HLA locus, TCR association rates varied in a later analysis, with DRB1 showing the most and HLA-C the fewest. According to the study, some 160 TCR beta chains were cytomegalovirus-associated.

This PCR relied on a set of 60 Vbeta primers and 13 Jbeta primers. Assay used: immunoSEQ multiplex PCR; TCRdb lists only in-frame clones, some missing. The table includes 150,000 to 200,000 clones, 75% to 90% detected once. Concerning this clone: No antigen is known for it.

Trimming cost V 4 bases and J 3 bases; bases outside gene matches: 11. This CDR3 has 17 residues. Germline lookup yields CDR1 KGHSH and CDR2 LQKENI. The genes are TRBV18 and TRBJ2-7, with TRBD1 matching 11 bases. The sample consisted of PBMCs. The TCR was taken from a man between 50 and 59 years old in good health and CMV-seronegative. DNA of the CDR3: TGTGCCAGCTCACTACAACTATCCGGGACAGGGGGCTACGAGCAGTACTTC. Translation: CASSLQLSGTGGYEQYF.